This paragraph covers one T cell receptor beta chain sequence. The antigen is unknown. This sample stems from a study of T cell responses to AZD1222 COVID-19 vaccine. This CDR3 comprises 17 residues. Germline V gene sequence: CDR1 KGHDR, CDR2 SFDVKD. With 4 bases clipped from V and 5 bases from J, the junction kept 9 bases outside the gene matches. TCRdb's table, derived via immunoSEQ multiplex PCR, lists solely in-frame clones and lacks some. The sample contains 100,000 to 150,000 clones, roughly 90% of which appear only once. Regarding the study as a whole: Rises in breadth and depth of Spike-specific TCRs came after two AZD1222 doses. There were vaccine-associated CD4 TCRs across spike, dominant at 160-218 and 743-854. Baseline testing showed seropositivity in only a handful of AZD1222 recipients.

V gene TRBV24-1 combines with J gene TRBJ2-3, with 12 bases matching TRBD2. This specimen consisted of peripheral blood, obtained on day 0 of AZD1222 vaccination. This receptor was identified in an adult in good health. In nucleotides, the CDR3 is TGTGCCACCAGTGACCCGGCTAGCGGGGGGGCGGTAGATACGCAGTATTTT. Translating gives CATSDPASGGAVDTQYF.